A single sample gave rise to the 19 T cell receptor beta chains below, sequenced in a study of circulating and synovial CD4+ cells in juvenile arthritis. Here immunoSEQ multiplex PCR was the method, and the copy in TCRdb shows in-frame clones only, minus some. The repertoire consists of 1,200 or so clones, with around 88% occurring once and the leading ten covering roughly 12%. The sequenced sample was HLA-DR+ CD4+ T cells from blood. Stated subset: circulating pathogenic-like lymphocytes, sorted as HLA-DR+CD14-CD3+CD4+CD25low/- blood T cells. Receptors were obtained from a human patient with juvenile idiopathic arthritis. Some clones in this sample may be carry-over from other donors' samples.

In DNA form, the CDR3 reads TGTGCCAGCTCCCCTCCGGGGACAGATACGCAGTATTTT. This encodes CASSPPGTDTQYF. V gene TRBV6-5 combines with J gene TRBJ2-3; tentatively, D is TRBD2 (5 bases). The CDR3 consists of 13 residues. V lost 8 bases, J lost 3 bases, and 12 bases lay in between. The germline V gene encodes CDR1 MNHEY and CDR2 SVGAGI.

The V and J genes are TRBV19 and TRBJ1-2, with 11 bases aligning to TRBD1. Germline V gene data show CDR1 as LNHDA and CDR2 as SQIVND (reference sequence). This CDR3 contains 13 residues. V shed 9 bases, J shed 4 bases, and the junction held 4 bases outside the gene matches. The CDR3 here is CARTGTGGYGYTF. CDR3 nucleotide sequence: TGTGCCAGGACGGGGACAGGGGGCTATGGCTACACCTTC.

This clone has only a few counts. The chain recombines TRBV28 with TRBJ1-4; tentative D call: TRBD1 (6 bases). Trimming removed 4 bases from V and 0 bases from J, with 12 bases in between. Germline lookup yields CDR1 MDHEN and CDR2 SYDVKM. The CDR3 extends over 16 amino acids. Written as DNA, the CDR3 is TGTGCCAGCAGTTCCGGACAGCTGGCAACTAATGAAAAACTGTTTTTT. It encodes CASSSGQLATNEKLFF.

The V call is TRBV7-9, the J call TRBJ2-5; 9 bases line up with TRBD1. The germline V gene has CDR1 SEHNR and CDR2 FQNEAQ (reference sequence). V dropped 5 bases and J dropped 1; count of bases not matched to a gene: 5. This CDR3 has 15 amino acids. This CDR3 is CASSIDRGIQETQYF. As DNA, the CDR3 is TGTGCCAGCAGCATAGACAGGGGGATCCAAGAGACCCAGTACTTC. The entire variable domain, with the rest obtained from reference TRBV7-9 and TRBJ2-5, is as follows: DTGVSQNPRHKITKRGQNVTFRCDPISEHNRLYWYRQTLGQGPEFLTYFQNEAQLEKSRLLSDRFSAERPKGSFSTLEIQRTEQGDSAMYLCASSIDRGIQETQYFGPGTRLLVL.

The CDR3 DNA reads TGTGCCAGCAGCGTACAGGGATCCGTGGGTTCGGCTTTCTTT. It encodes CASSVQGSVGSAFF. The chain uses TRBV25-1 and TRBJ1-1; a possible D gene is TRBD1 (6 bases). CDR1 and CDR2 from the germline V gene are MGHDK and SYGVNS. Deletions cut 6 bases from V and 11 bases from J, with 22 bases between. The CDR3 covers 14 residues.

The chain recombines TRBV5-8 with TRBJ2-1, with 8 nucleotides matching TRBD2. CDR3 length: 15 amino acids. Germline V lookup: CDR1 SGHTS, CDR2 YDEGEE. The J segment lost 0 bases and the V segment lost 3 bases, leaving 2 bases of the junction unmatched. In DNA form, the CDR3 reads TGTGCCAGCAGCTCGGGGGGGTTCTCCTACAATGAGCAGTTCTTC. Its protein product is CASSSGGFSYNEQFF. Supplemented by reference TRBV5-8 and TRBJ2-1, the full variable domain reads EAGVTQSPTHLIKTRGQQATLRCSPISGHTSVYWYQQALGLGLQFLLWYDEGEERNRGNFPPRFSGRQFPNYSSELNVNALELEDSALYLCASSSGGFSYNEQFFGPGTRLTVL.

The chain has TRBV11-2 and TRBJ1-2; D perhaps matches TRBD1 (6 bases). In germline, CDR1 is SGHAT, CDR2 FQNNGV. The CDR3 consists of 15 residues. Deletions cut 1 base from V and 0 bases from J, with 9 bases between. The CDR3 sequence: CASSLGGPTNYGYTF. Written as DNA, the CDR3 is TGTGCCAGCAGCTTAGGGGGGCCAACTAACTATGGCTACACCTTC.

The CDR3 is CASSEEAATNEKLFF. Here the CDR3 DNA reads TGTGCCAGCAGTGAAGAAGCTGCAACTAATGAAAAACTGTTTTTT. The chain couples TRBV6-1 to TRBJ1-4; D remains ambiguous. Looked up from germline, CDR1 is MNHNS and CDR2 is SASEGT. The CDR3 loop spans 15 amino acids. Trimming stripped 1 base from V and 0 bases from J, with 6 bases between.

This clone was detected only once. This rearrangement joins TRBV28 to TRBJ1-5; 8 nucleotides align to TRBD1. Germline trimming cut 3 bases from V and 0 bases from J; bases unmatched to any gene: 4. Germline V lookup: CDR1 MDHEN, CDR2 SYDVKM. The CDR3 loop spans 16 amino acids. The CDR3 region has the DNA TGTGCCAGCAGTTTGGCAGGGGGCAATAGCAATCAGCCCCAGCATTTT. This codes for CASSLAGGNSNQPQHF.

For this clone: A junction boundary mismatches the germline segment, possibly from a read error. The rearrangement uses TRBV30 and TRBJ1-1; D may be TRBD1 (5 bases). Germline V gene sequence: CDR1 GTSNPN, CDR2 SVGIG (reference sequence). The length of the CDR3 is 11 residues. CDR3 amino acids: CDWSEFREGFF. The CDR3 DNA reads as TGTGACTGGAGTGAATTCAGGGAAGGCTTCTTT.

The rearrangement uses TRBV5-1 and TRBJ2-7; no clear D gene. Trimming cost V 0 bases and J 5 bases, with 6 bases left between them. Germline V gene data show CDR1 as SGHRS and CDR2 as YFSETQ. The CDR3 is 12 residues long. The CDR3 DNA sequence: TGCGCCAGCAGCTTGGGAAGAGACGAGCAGTACTTC. It specifies CASSLGRDEQYF.

Comment on this clone: The junction shows a germline mismatch at one end, possibly a read error. This sequence joins TRBV6-6 and TRBJ1-6, with 10 bases that match TRBD1. The CDR3 sequence is 14 residues long. In germline, CDR1 is MNHNY, CDR2 SVGAGI (reference sequence). In nucleotides, the CDR3 is TGTGCCGGCAGTTGGACAGGGGGTAATTCACCCCTCCACTTT. It encodes CAGSWTGGNSPLHF.

The chain joins TRBV30 to TRBJ2-7; tentative D call: TRBD2 (7 bases). This CDR3 comprises 14 residues. Germline V lookup: CDR1 GTSNPN, CDR2 SVGIG (reference sequence). V lost 0 bases, J lost 6 bases, and 15 bases lay in between. The CDR3 bases are TGTGCCTGGAGTGTACTCACAGGGAGGGGCGAGCAGTACTTC. This translates into CAWSVLTGRGEQYF.

This clone was seen more than once but under ten times. V usage is TRBV2 and J usage is TRBJ1-1; tentatively, D is TRBD1 (6 bases). There are 13 residues in the CDR3. V was shortened by 5 bases and J by 5 bases, with 12 bases between the two germline ends. From germline, CDR1 is SNHLY and CDR2 FYNNEI. The CDR3 spells CASSSQGQTEAFF. The CDR3 DNA reads as TGTGCCAGCAGTTCGCAGGGGCAGACTGAAGCTTTCTTT.

V is TRBV28 and J is TRBJ2-7, with D possibly matching TRBD2 (5 bases). The CDR3 has 13 residues. Germline lookup yields CDR1 MDHEN and CDR2 SYDVKM. V shed 7 bases and J shed 2 bases, with 12 bases lying between them. DNA of the CDR3: TGTGCCAGCACTGCGGGTTGGACCTACGAGCAGTACTTC. This codes for CASTAGWTYEQYF.

The rearrangement uses TRBV18 and TRBJ1-1, with TRBD1 identical over 7 bases. The CDR3 totals 16 residues. Trimming took 3 bases from V and 0 from J; bases not matched to a gene: 7. The germline CDR1 and CDR2 sequences are KGHSH and LQKENI. The CDR3 sequence: CASSPTTGLMNTEAFF. The DNA for the CDR3 is TGTGCCAGCTCACCGACGACAGGGCTGATGAACACTGAAGCTTTCTTT.

This clone has just a few counts. The genes are TRBV30 and TRBJ1-2, with TRBD1 matching 10 bases. Germline V gene sequence: CDR1 GTSNPN, CDR2 SVGIG (reference sequence). J lost 3 bases, V lost 3 bases, and 7 bases had no gene match. The CDR3 runs 15 residues. CDR3 residues: CAWSWSGTGDYGYTF. CDR3 nucleotide sequence: TGTGCCTGGAGCTGGTCCGGGACAGGGGACTATGGCTACACCTTC.

V is TRBV9 and J is TRBJ1-2, with D possibly TRBD1 on 5 matching bases. The V gene lost 0 bases and the J gene lost 4 bases, with 10 bases spanning the gap. The CDR3 is 14 amino acids. Germline V gene lookup returns CDR1 SGDLS and CDR2 YYNGEE. The CDR3 bases are TGTGCCAGCAGCGTAGAGGGGCAGGGCTATGGCTACACCTTC. It codes for CASSVEGQGYGYTF.

The chain carries TRBV18 and TRBJ2-7, with TRBD2 as a possible D gene (5 bases). Germline V CDR1 and CDR2: KGHSH, LQKENI. The CDR3 sequence is 14 residues long. The V end lost 1 base, the J end lost 4 bases, and 11 bases lay between the germline ends. The CDR3 DNA follows: TGTGCCAGCTCACCACAAGCGGAGCTATACGAGCAGTACTTC. Amino acids: CASSPQAELYEQYF. Drawing the rest from reference TRBV18 and TRBJ2-7, the complete variable domain is NAGVMQNPRHLVRRRGQEARLRCSPMKGHSHVYWYRQLPEEGLKFMVYLQKENIIDESGMPKERFSAEFPKEGPSILRIQQVVRGDSAAYFCASSPQAELYEQYFGPGTRLTVT.